Here is one T cell receptor beta chain with its context. The data derive from a study of blood T cell repertoires in COVID-19. Study at large: T cells, B-cell-depleted T cells, or PBMCs supplied cDNA or gDNA.

The repertoire was sequenced with immunoSEQ multiplex PCR; TCRdb's copy has only in-frame clones and lacks some. Here the sample spans under 350,000 clones, approximately 89% being singletons. V lost 4 bases, J lost 5 bases, and 2 bases stayed unmatched. The germline gives CDR1 MGHRA, CDR2 YSYEKL. The CDR3 spans 12 residues. Allocation to cohorts depended on clinical history reported by the participants. What the recovered Cohort 3 donors had was two negative PCRs, clearance, or symptom resolution. The specimen sequenced was PBMCs or T cells enriched from blood (not recorded which). This TCR was recovered from a woman between 18 and 29 years old who had recovered from COVID-19. The rearrangement joins TRBV4-1 to TRBJ2-7; 7 bases fit TRBD1. The CDR3 nucleotides read TGCGCCAGCAGCCGTACAGGGGACGAGCAGTACTTC. It yields the protein CASSRTGDEQYF.